The clone carrying this TCR beta chain was found once. The data were taken from a study of T cell changes during pregnancy in multiple sclerosis. Germline V gives CDR1 MNHEY, CDR2 SMNVEV (reference sequence). This CDR3 is 13 amino acids long. J lost 9 bases, V lost 8 bases, and 9 bases had no gene match. Generated by immunoSEQ multiplex PCR, the TCRdb table keeps only in-frame clones and is missing some. The sample has approximately 88,000 clones; 85% to 95% are singletons. This TCR was sampled from a female donor with multiple sclerosis, enrolled in a pregnancy study. V and J are TRBV27 and TRBJ2-1; the match to TRBD2 covers 8 bases. The material was peripheral blood, obtained in the first trimester of pregnancy. The CDR3 spells CASLSGRRGEQFF. The CDR3, as DNA: TGTGCCAGCCTAAGCGGGAGACGGGGTGAGCAGTTCTTC.